This TCR beta chain is from a study of cytomegalovirus exposure and HLA in healthy donors. This CDR3 spans 14 amino acids. Germline V gene lookup returns CDR1 MNHNS and CDR2 SASEGT. The V gene lost 2 bases and the J gene lost 3 bases, with 10 bases spanning the gap. In the PCR, 60 Vbeta and 13 Jbeta primers were used. The data were produced by immunoSEQ multiplex PCR, yet TCRdb's version contains in-frame clones alone and is incomplete. The data hold roughly 120,000 clones, with 82% observed a single time. Sequenced material: PBMCs. The chain is built from TRBV6-1 and TRBJ1-1, with D possibly matching TRBD1 (5 bases). This receptor was obtained from a young woman in good health and CMV-seronegative. The CDR3 protein is CASSEMGGYTEAFF. The CDR3 bases are TGTGCCAGCAGTGAAATGGGGGGATACACTGAAGCTTTCTTT.